This passage covers 8 T cell receptor beta chains from one sample sequenced in a study of blood T cells in healthy people across ages. For the second PCR, which ran for about 7 to 11 cycles, a sample-barcoded 5' primer and a J-beta primer mix were used. TCRdb independently ran MiXCR on the 5' RACE reads; one entry per CDR3 protein. Counted here are around 1.5 million distinct CDR3 sequences, approximately 32% occurring once; the ten biggest clones make up roughly 12%. The sequenced sample was blood. The origin of the receptors is a woman in her twenties or thirties in good health.

Comment on this clonotype: A junction end diverges from the germline sequence, so it may reflect a read error. The chain joins TRBV4-1 to TRBJ2-3; maybe TRBD1 (6 bases). Germline V gives CDR1 MGHRA, CDR2 YSYEKL. This CDR3 spans 15 amino acids. CDR3 in DNA: TGCGCCAGCAGCCAAGAAGGCACCAGGACAGATGCGCAGTATTTT. This translates into CASSQEGTRTDAQYF.

This clonotype was detected ten times or more. The chain employs TRBV4-1 and TRBJ1-5; no clear D gene. The CDR3 has 15 amino acids. Per the germline V gene, CDR1 is MGHRA and CDR2 is YSYEKL. V shed 0 bases and J shed 0 bases, with 6 bases lying between them. The CDR3 coding sequence is TGCGCCAGCAGCCAAGATGGGGTTAGCAATCAGCCCCAGCATTTT. Translation: CASSQDGVSNQPQHF.

As regards this clonotype: The CDR3 does not close with the conserved phenylalanine or tryptophan, likely indicating a read error. The V call is TRBV7-9, the J call TRBJ2-1; maybe TRBD2 (5 bases). There are 13 residues in the CDR3. Germline lookup yields CDR1 SEHNR and CDR2 FQNEAQ (reference sequence). Trimming left V 4 bases short and J 8 bases short, with 12 bases between. The CDR3 region has the DNA TGTGCCAGCAGCTCCTCTAGCAGCGATGAGCAGTTCTTA. It encodes CASSSSSSDEQFL.

CDR3 in amino acids: CSAREQIRSTEAFF. CDR3 bases: TGCAGTGCTAGAGAACAGATCAGGTCGACTGAAGCTTTCTTT. J is TRBJ1-1 and V is TRBV20-1; D gene uncertain. V lost 0 bases and J 5 bases, leaving 13 bases between the germline ends. Looked up from germline, CDR1 is DFQATT and CDR2 is SNEGSKA (reference sequence). The CDR3 totals 14 residues.

The chain couples TRBV5-1 to TRBJ1-1, with TRBD1 as a possible D gene (6 bases). CDR1 and CDR2 (germline): SGHRS, YFSETQ. The CDR3 length is 17 residues. Trimming took 3 bases from V and 1 from J, leaving 19 bases between them. CDR3 loop: CASSWDKRDLPNTEAFF. The CDR3 DNA sequence: TGCGCCAGCAGCTGGGACAAAAGGGACCTACCGAACACTGAAGCTTTCTTT.

The rearrangement links TRBV5-1 to TRBJ2-7; 12 nucleotides line up with TRBD2. CDR3 length: 17 amino acids. J lost 0 bases, V lost 4 bases, and 8 bases had no gene match. Germline values: CDR1 SGHRS, CDR2 YFSETQ. CDR3 loop: CASSGRLAGDISYEQYF. In nucleotides, the CDR3 is TGCGCCAGCAGCGGACGACTAGCGGGGGATATCTCCTACGAGCAGTACTTC.

This clonotype was picked up many times. This rearrangement joins TRBV7-3 to TRBJ2-7, with 7 bases lining up with TRBD1. V lost 5 bases, J lost 6 bases, and 7 bases stayed unmatched. Germline assignment: CDR1 SGHTA and CDR2 FQGTGA. CDR3 length equals 13 residues. The CDR3 is CASSPTGQGEQYF. In DNA form, the CDR3 reads TGTGCCAGCAGCCCGACAGGGCAAGGCGAGCAGTACTTC.

The V call is TRBV3-1, the J call TRBJ2-5; D gene ambiguous. From germline, CDR1 is LGHDT and CDR2 YNNKEL (reference sequence). The length of the CDR3 is 15 residues. Trimming left V 0 bases short and J 2 bases short, with 10 bases between. The CDR3 region has the DNA TGTGCCAGCAGCCAAGATAGAAGAGAACAAGAGACCCAGTACTTC. Translated, it gives CASSQDRREQETQYF.